These 15 T cell receptor beta chains were all obtained from the same sample, sequenced in a study of shared clonotypes between healthy human individuals. The protocol was immunoSEQ multiplex PCR, while the TCRdb copy is restricted to in-frame clones and leaves out a portion. The table includes around 2.1 million clones, more than 85% detected once. The naive CD8 subset, CD45RO-negative cells positively selected for CCR7, excluded terminally differentiated effector memory CD45RA+ cells. Specimen: naive CD8+ T cells from PBMCs. The origin of the receptors is a young man in good health. Some clones in this sample may be carry-over from other donors' samples.

The J gene is TRBJ1-6, the V gene TRBV5-6, with D unresolved. The CDR3 has 13 residues. Germline V lookup: CDR1 SGHDT, CDR2 YYEEEE. V lost 1 base and J lost 5, with 4 bases in between. The CDR3 DNA sequence: TGTGCCAGCAGCTTGAGTGATAATTCACCCCTCCACTTT. Its protein is CASSLSDNSPLHF.

This clone was recorded a few times. The CDR3 DNA is TGTGCCAGCAGTACAAGGACAGGGGGAGACACTGAAGCTTTCTTT. It yields the protein CASSTRTGGDTEAFF. The V gene is TRBV6-5, the J gene TRBJ1-1; 10 bases align to TRBD1. CDR3 length: 15 residues. V shed 5 bases, J shed 3 bases, and the junction held 6 bases outside the gene matches. From germline, CDR1 is MNHEY and CDR2 SVGAGI.

The chain recombines TRBV7-9 with TRBJ2-7, with 7 bases fitting TRBD1. The germline CDR1 and CDR2 sequences are SEHNR and FQNEAQ (reference sequence). Trimming took 5 bases from V and 0 from J; bases not matched to a gene: 10. CDR3 length equals 16 residues. CDR3 protein: CASSGRQGPSSYEQYF. The CDR3 nucleotides are TGTGCCAGCAGCGGAAGACAGGGCCCCAGCTCCTACGAGCAGTACTTC.

V is TRBV15 and J is TRBJ1-1; D unclear. V lost 3 bases, J lost 1 base, and 9 bases lay in between. The V gene's germline CDR1 is LNHNV and CDR2 YYDKDF (reference sequence). The CDR3 is made up of 14 amino acids. The CDR3 DNA reads as TGTGCCACCAGCAGCCACGCGGGGAACACTGAAGCTTTCTTT. Translated: CATSSHAGNTEAFF. The full variable domain, completed using reference TRBV15 and TRBJ1-1, is DAMVIQNPRYQVTQFGKPVTLSCSQTLNHNVMYWYQQKSSQAPKLLFHYYDKDFNNEADTPDNFQSRRPNTSFCFLDIRSPGLGDTAMYLCATSSHAGNTEAFFGQGTRLTVV.

For this clone: The same CDR3 can be traced to other DNA sequences in this sample. The chain recombines TRBV7-3 with TRBJ2-1; 12 bases match TRBD2. The trim removed 2 bases at V and 7 bases at J, leaving 3 bases unmatched. This CDR3 has 15 amino acids. Germline CDR1 SGHTA, CDR2 FQGTGA. Here the CDR3 reads CASSLLAGGRNEQFF. DNA of the CDR3: TGTGCCAGCAGCTTACTAGCGGGAGGGCGGAATGAGCAGTTCTTC.

This clone was counted once. The gene calls are TRBV7-3 and TRBJ2-2; D possibly matches TRBD1 or TRBD2 (5 bases each). CDR3 size: 17 residues. Trimming stripped 5 bases from V and 3 bases from J, with 19 bases between. CDR1 SGHTA and CDR2 FQGTGA come from the germline V gene. CDR3 protein: CASSPKARVGDTGELFF. CDR3 bases: TGTGCCAGCAGCCCTAAAGCCAGGGTGGGGGACACCGGGGAGCTGTTTTTT.

The V and J genes are TRBV5-4 and TRBJ1-2; TRBD1 might be the D (5 bases). Between the trimmed V and J ends, which lost 2 bases and 5 bases, there was a span of 22 bases. Germline V gene data show CDR1 as SGHNT and CDR2 as YYREEE (reference sequence). The CDR3 consists of 17 residues. The CDR3 bases are TGTGCCAGCAGCTTAGGAGGGGCGACAGAATATCTTTATGGCTACACCTTC. It encodes CASSLGGATEYLYGYTF. Full variable domain (remainder filled in from reference TRBV5-4 and TRBJ1-2): ETGVTQSPTHLIKTRGQQVTLRCSSQSGHNTVSWYQQALGQGPQFIFQYYREEENGRGNFPPRFSGLQFPNYSSELNVNALELDDSALYLCASSLGGATEYLYGYTFGSGTRLTVV.

The chain combines TRBV2 with TRBJ2-7, with 13 bases matching TRBD2. Germline V lookup: CDR1 SNHLY, CDR2 FYNNEI. The J segment lost 6 bases and the V segment lost 3 bases, leaving 8 bases of the junction unmatched. The CDR3 extends over 16 amino acids. CDR3 nucleotide sequence: TGTGCCAGCAGTGATATAACTAGCGGGAGGGCCATCGAGCAGTACTTC. Residues: CASSDITSGRAIEQYF.

This clone was detected only a few times. This chain connects TRBV11-2 to TRBJ1-5; D is unclear. V was pared by 5 bases and J by 7 bases, with 12 bases between. The length of the CDR3 is 13 residues. CDR1 is SGHAT, CDR2 FQNNGV, per germline. Written as DNA, the CDR3 is TGTGCCAGCAGCAACGGAGGAGGGCAGCCCCAGCATTTT. Encoded protein: CASSNGGGQPQHF.

V gene TRBV6-4 combines with J gene TRBJ2-1, with D unclear. Deletions cut 8 bases from V and 5 bases from J, with 10 bases between. The germline V gene encodes CDR1 MRHNA and CDR2 SNTAGT. CDR3 length: 12 amino acids. CDR3 in amino acids: CASGNRNNEQFF. DNA for the CDR3: TGTGCCAGCGGTAACAGAAACAATGAGCAGTTCTTC.

In its sample, this clone was seen once. The chain recombines TRBV15 with TRBJ2-7, with D perhaps matching TRBD1 or TRBD2 (6 bases each). This CDR3 has 14 amino acids. Germline V CDR1 and CDR2: LNHNV, YYDKDF (reference sequence). Trimming cost V 4 bases and J 3 bases, with 13 bases left between them. CDR3 nucleotide sequence: TGTGCCACCAGCACACTTGGGGGGCTCTACGAGCAGTACTTC. This sequence encodes CATSTLGGLYEQYF.

On this clone: The junction differs from germline at one of its ends, possibly a read error. The V and J genes are TRBV20-1 and TRBJ2-5; D ambiguous. The V gene's germline CDR1 is DFQATT and CDR2 SNEGSKA (reference sequence). This CDR3 contains 11 residues. The DNA for the CDR3 is TGCAGTGCTAGAGAAGGAGAGGCCCAGTACTTC. Translated: CSAREGEAQYF.

This clone was counted once. The J gene is TRBJ2-7, the V gene TRBV6-5; 7 positions match TRBD2. Trimming cost V 6 bases and J 1 base; bases outside gene matches: 9. CDR3 length: 15 residues. CDR1 is MNHEY and CDR2 is SVGAGI in the germline V gene. The DNA for the CDR3 is TGTGCCAGCAGCCCTACTAGCGAGGGGTCCTACGAGCAGTACTTC. It translates to CASSPTSEGSYEQYF.

As for this clone: The sample holds other DNA sequences that translate to the same CDR3. V usage is TRBV11-2 and J usage is TRBJ2-7, with 7 bases fitting TRBD2. J gave up 0 bases and V 1 base, and 3 bases lay outside the gene matches. The CDR3 totals 15 residues. CDR1 is SGHAT and CDR2 is FQNNGV in the germline V gene. CDR3 nucleotides: TGTGCCAGCAGCTTAGGTGCGGGAGTCTCCTACGAGCAGTACTTC. Translating gives CASSLGAGVSYEQYF. The full variable domain, in which reference TRBV11-2 and TRBJ2-7 provide the parts outside the CDR3, is EAGVAQSPRYKIIEKRQSVAFWCNPISGHATLYWYQQILGQGPKLLIQFQNNGVVDDSQLPKDRFSAERLKGVDSTLKIQPAKLEDSAVYLCASSLGAGVSYEQYFGPGTRLTVT.

The V gene is TRBV15, the J gene TRBJ1-5, with 7 bases lining up with TRBD1. The J segment lost 1 base and the V segment lost 5 bases, leaving 5 bases of the junction unmatched. Germline V gene sequence: CDR1 LNHNV, CDR2 YYDKDF (reference sequence). There are 15 residues in the CDR3. As DNA, the CDR3 is TGTGCCACCAGCCCAGAAGGGGGCAGCAATCAGCCCCAGCATTTT. It is translated as CATSPEGGSNQPQHF.